The TCR beta chain under discussion was sequenced for a study of shared clonotypes between healthy human individuals. This table comes from immunoSEQ multiplex PCR, and its TCRdb copy is limited to in-frame clones, with some not included. The sample lists a few million clones, about 90% occurring once. Donors comprised healthy HIV-negative adults lacking recent acute infections or vaccinations. The CDR3 spans 12 residues. Germline V gene lookup returns CDR1 MNHNY and CDR2 SVGAGI (reference sequence). V dropped 6 bases and J dropped 3; count of bases not matched to a gene: 2. With regard to this clone: Its specificity is unknown.

Study findings and constraints: Generation probability values for non-shared clonotypes were lower than those for clonotypes shared by all four donors.

The chain uses TRBV6-6 and TRBJ2-7, with TRBD1 identical over 7 bases. What was sequenced was naive CD4+ T cells from PBMCs. Indicated subset: CD45RA+ positively selected. The sequence came from a man between 18 and 29 years old in good health. Some clones in this sample may be carry-over from other donors' samples. This CDR3 reads CASSGQDYEQYF. The CDR3 DNA is TGTGCCAGCAGCGGACAGGACTACGAGCAGTACTTC.